These 27 T cell receptor beta chains were sequenced from one sample in a study of T cells in Graves' hyperthyroidism and ophthalmopathy. Amplified TCR beta CDR3 regions derived from RNA transcripts. The primer set for the first-round RT-PCR of the TCR CDR3 was HTBI. TCRdb called the multiplex PCR reads again in MiXCR, with one record for every CDR3 protein. The sample yields about 700,000 distinct CDR3 sequences, 12% to 15% seen once. Sequencing was done on a sample of blood. The origin of the receptors is a woman under 30 with Graves' hyperthyroidism.

This clonotype occurred many times. The genes are TRBV27 and TRBJ2-1; D is unresolved. The CDR3 is 12 amino acids. V was shortened by 2 bases and J by 8 bases, with 7 bases between the two germline ends. Looked up from germline, CDR1 is MNHEY and CDR2 is SMNVEV (reference sequence). The CDR3 DNA reads TGTGCCAGCAGTTTAATGGGTTATGAGCAGTTCTTC. This gives the protein CASSLMGYEQFF.

The V call is TRBV6-2 or TRBV6-3, the J call TRBJ2-5; 8 bases align to TRBD2. V lost 8 bases, J lost 8 bases, and 7 bases stayed unmatched. The CDR3 extends over 12 amino acids. CDR1 is MNHEY, CDR2 SVGEGT, per germline. The CDR3 is CASDRAGATQYF. The CDR3 nucleotides read TGTGCCAGCGATAGAGCGGGAGCCACCCAGTACTTC.

This clonotype was observed at least ten times. The rearrangement links TRBV15 to TRBJ2-7; a possible D gene is TRBD2 (6 bases). The germline CDR1 and CDR2 sequences are LNHNV and YYDKDF (reference sequence). With 6 bases removed from V and 4 bases from J, the gap between germline ends came to 16 bases. The CDR3 sequence is 14 residues long. The CDR3 sequence: CATRGSGSRYEQYF. DNA for the CDR3: TGTGCCACCAGGGGGTCCGGGAGCAGGTACGAGCAGTACTTC.

The V gene is TRBV7-9, the J gene TRBJ1-3; no clear D gene. CDR3 length equals 15 residues. Germline-derived CDR1 and CDR2 are SEHNR and FQNEAQ (reference sequence). Deletions cut 3 bases from V and 2 bases from J, with 11 bases between. The CDR3 DNA is TGTGCCAGCAGCTTTGGGGATTCACCTGGAAACACCATATATTTT. Its translation: CASSFGDSPGNTIYF.

This clonotype came up many times. The chain is built from TRBV28 and TRBJ2-7; 8 bases fit TRBD2. This CDR3 is built from 14 residues. The V and J ends lost 3 bases and 6 bases, in that order; junction bases with no gene match: 7. Per germline, CDR1 MDHEN and CDR2 SYDVKM. The CDR3 nucleotides read TGTGCCAGCAGTTTTTGGCGGGGGGCGGGCGAGCAGTACTTC. As protein: CASSFWRGAGEQYF. Filled out from reference TRBV28 and TRBJ2-7, the complete variable domain reads DVKVTQSSRYLVKRTGEKVFLECVQDMDHENMFWYRQDPGLGLRLIYFSYDVKMKEKGDIPEGYSVSREKKERFSLILESASTNQTSMYLCASSFWRGAGEQYFGPGTRLTVT.

J is TRBJ1-2 and V is TRBV5-8, with a possible D match to TRBD1 (5 bases). V was pared by 0 bases and J by 8 bases, with 14 bases between. The germline V gene has CDR1 SGHTS and CDR2 YDEGEE. There are 14 residues in the CDR3. DNA of the CDR3: TGTGCCAGCAGCTTGGCAGGGACGGGATTCGGCTACACCTTC. Its protein is CASSLAGTGFGYTF.

This clonotype was detected many times. The CDR3 nucleotides read TGTGCCAGCTCACCACAGAGCCCCGGACAGTCTAGCAATCAGCCCCAGCATTTT. Its translation: CASSPQSPGQSSNQPQHF. The gene calls are TRBV18 and TRBJ1-5; the D gene is possibly TRBD1 (6 bases). The length of the CDR3 is 18 residues. Trimming shortened V by 1 base and J by 0 bases, and 16 bases separated the two germline ends. Germline lookup yields CDR1 KGHSH and CDR2 LQKENI.

This clonotype was seen a few times. The chain couples TRBV20-1 to TRBJ2-1; 7 bases agree with TRBD2. CDR3 length equals 14 residues. V lost 3 bases and J lost 5; bases outside the gene matches: 7. CDR1 and CDR2 (germline): DFQATT, SNEGSKA (reference sequence). CDR3 bases: TGCAGTGCTAGTCTGGGGGAGGGCCACAATGAGCAGTTCTTC. This sequence encodes CSASLGEGHNEQFF.

This clonotype has a handful of counts. The chain recombines TRBV27 with TRBJ2-5, with D unclear. Germline CDR1 and CDR2: MNHEY and SMNVEV (reference sequence). The CDR3 has 14 amino acids. Trimming took 1 base from V and 2 from J, leaving 8 bases between them. CDR3 protein: CASSLWGRQETQYF. The CDR3 DNA reads as TGTGCCAGCAGTTTATGGGGTAGGCAAGAGACCCAGTACTTC.

This clonotype was counted a few times. V gene TRBV7-9 combines with J gene TRBJ2-3; 11 bases map to TRBD2. Germline loops: CDR1 SEHNR, CDR2 FQNEAQ (reference sequence). The CDR3 covers 17 residues. V lost 5 bases to trimming and J lost 3 bases; unmatched junction nucleotides: 10. CDR3 nucleotide sequence: TGTGCCAGCAGCCCCGGGCCACTAGCGGGAGAGACAGATACGCAGTATTTT. It encodes CASSPGPLAGETDTQYF. Supplemented by reference TRBV7-9 and TRBJ2-3, the full variable domain reads DTGVSQNPRHKITKRGQNVTFRCDPISEHNRLYWYRQTLGQGPEFLTYFQNEAQLEKSRLLSDRFSAERPKGSFSTLEIQRTEQGDSAMYLCASSPGPLAGETDTQYFGPGTRLTVL.

This clonotype was recorded many times. The V gene is TRBV7-8, the J gene TRBJ1-5; D remains unclear. V shed 5 bases and J shed 4 bases, with 15 bases lying between them. The CDR3 is 15 amino acids. Germline V CDR1 and CDR2: SGHVS, FQNEAQ. In nucleotides, the CDR3 is TGTGCCAGCAGCCCTACGGAACGGAAAAATCAGCCCCAGCATTTT. This translates into CASSPTERKNQPQHF.

Turning to this clonotype: A far larger clone differs by one base, so this is likely a read error. V and J are TRBV7-2 and TRBJ2-1, with 8 positions matching TRBD2. CDR1 and CDR2 (germline): SGHTA, FQGNSA. There are 12 residues in the CDR3. After removal of 5 bases from V and 11 bases from J, the junction contained 5 bases not matched to a gene. CDR3 sequence reads: CASSQRGNKQFF. Here the CDR3 DNA reads TGTGCCAGCAGCCAGCGGGGGAATAAGCAGTTCTTC.

With regard to this clonotype: This CDR3 is missing its conserved last phenylalanine or tryptophan, likely due to a read error. V and J are TRBV19 and TRBJ2-1, with 7 bases identical to TRBD2. Germline CDR1 and CDR2: LNHDA and SQIVND (reference sequence). The CDR3 has 15 residues. J lost 6 bases, V lost 5 bases, and 10 bases had no gene match. The CDR3 DNA reads TGTGCCAGTAGTCTCGGACTAGGGCCGTCCAATGAGCAGTTCTAC. Amino acid sequence: CASSLGLGPSNEQFY.

This clonotype has a handful of counts. This chain uses TRBV20-1 with TRBJ2-7; no clear D gene. Per the germline V gene, CDR1 is DFQATT and CDR2 is SNEGSKA (reference sequence). The V end lost 0 bases, the J end lost 7 bases, and 10 bases lay between the germline ends. This CDR3 contains 12 residues. CDR3 region: CSARDLTREQYF. The CDR3 DNA reads as TGCAGTGCTAGAGATCTGACGCGGGAGCAGTACTTC.

The rearrangement uses TRBV7-9 and TRBJ2-1; D not resolved. Germline assignment: CDR1 SEHNR and CDR2 FQNEAQ (reference sequence). The CDR3 has 14 amino acids. The V end was cut by 5 bases, the J end by 8 bases, with 16 bases between. CDR3 residues: CASSEYPTEDEQFF. The CDR3 DNA reads TGTGCCAGCAGCGAATACCCTACCGAGGATGAGCAGTTCTTC.

This clonotype was found many times. J is TRBJ2-5 and V is TRBV20-1; D uncertain. This CDR3 spans 13 amino acids. In germline, CDR1 is DFQATT, CDR2 SNEGSKA (reference sequence). Between the trimmed V and J ends, which lost 5 bases and 2 bases, there was a span of 12 bases. The CDR3: CSALRNQQETQYF. The CDR3 coding sequence is TGCAGTGCTCTGAGGAACCAGCAAGAGACCCAGTACTTC.

This clonotype was detected many times. V usage is TRBV28 and J usage is TRBJ2-7, with 9 bases aligning to TRBD1. The V segment lost 9 bases and the J segment 3 bases; nucleotides outside the gene matches: 6. Germline V gene lookup returns CDR1 MDHEN and CDR2 SYDVKM. This CDR3 has 13 amino acids. In DNA, the CDR3 is TGTGCCAGTACAGGGGGCTCCATCTACGAGCAGTACTTC. Its protein product is CASTGGSIYEQYF.

This clonotype was recorded many times. J is TRBJ2-5 and V is TRBV5-6, with TRBD1 identical over 10 bases. There are 14 residues in the CDR3. CDR1 and CDR2 from the germline V gene are SGHDT and YYEEEE. V shed 4 bases, J shed 5 bases, and the junction held 5 bases outside the gene matches. The CDR3 reads CASSAGQGMETQYF. CDR3 bases: TGTGCCAGCAGCGCGGGACAGGGGATGGAGACCCAGTACTTC.

This chain links TRBV20-1 with TRBJ2-1, with 8 bases aligning to TRBD1. The CDR3 spans 13 residues. Unmatched junction bases numbered 10, after V lost 6 bases and J lost 9 bases. The germline V gene encodes CDR1 DFQATT and CDR2 SNEGSKA (reference sequence). The CDR3, as DNA: TGCAGTGCGCAGCTCAGGGGGCACGGTGAGCAGTTCTTC. Its protein is CSAQLRGHGEQFF.

This rearrangement joins TRBV15 to TRBJ1-1; 8 bases fit TRBD1. The ends lost 7 bases at V and 3 bases at J; junction bases unmatched: 10. Germline CDR1 reads LNHNV; CDR2 reads YYDKDF (reference sequence). The CDR3 is 15 amino acids. The CDR3, as DNA: TGTGCCACCATAGGTTCAGGGGGCCAGGACACTGAAGCTTTCTTT. Translation: CATIGSGGQDTEAFF. The full variable domain, rest sourced from reference TRBV15 and TRBJ1-1, is DAMVIQNPRYQVTQFGKPVTLSCSQTLNHNVMYWYQQKSSQAPKLLFHYYDKDFNNEADTPDNFQSRRPNTSFCFLDIRSPGLGDTAMYLCATIGSGGQDTEAFFGQGTRLTVV.

This clonotype was observed a few times. The chain carries TRBV10-3 and TRBJ2-7; TRBD2 matches 8 bases. Unmatched junction bases numbered 6, after V lost 4 bases and J lost 4 bases. The CDR3 runs 14 residues. Germline CDR1 is ENHRY and CDR2 is SYGVKD. The CDR3 loop reads CAISGAGAPYEQYF. Written as DNA, the CDR3 is TGTGCCATCAGTGGAGCGGGAGCCCCGTACGAGCAGTACTTC.

This clonotype was counted at least ten times. The J gene is TRBJ1-1, the V gene TRBV30; D is unclear. Germline V lookup: CDR1 GTSNPN, CDR2 SVGIG (reference sequence). This CDR3 comprises 14 residues. Deletions cut 3 bases from V and 6 bases from J, with 17 bases between. The CDR3 is CAWSTGITRPEAFF. The CDR3 nucleotides are TGTGCCTGGAGCACCGGGATAACTCGACCTGAAGCTTTCTTT.

This clonotype has a count of ten or more. The rearrangement uses TRBV11-2 and TRBJ2-5, with D perhaps matching TRBD1 or TRBD2 (5 bases each). The V end was cut by 1 base, the J end by 5 bases, with 11 bases between. Germline V gives CDR1 SGHAT, CDR2 FQNNGV. This CDR3 comprises 14 residues. The chain's CDR3 is CASSLGMGVETQYF. DNA of the CDR3: TGTGCCAGCAGCTTAGGGATGGGGGTGGAGACCCAGTACTTC.

This clonotype was counted at least ten times. The V call is TRBV28, the J call TRBJ1-2, with D unclear. V lost 7 bases, J lost 0 bases, and 6 bases lay in between. The germline V gene has CDR1 MDHEN and CDR2 SYDVKM. The CDR3 runs 12 residues. In nucleotides, the CDR3 is TGTGCCAGCATGGTCGCTAACTATGGCTACACCTTC. Protein: CASMVANYGYTF.

The genes are TRBV6-2 or TRBV6-3 and TRBJ2-3; TRBD2 agrees at 10 bases. The CDR3 consists of 14 residues. Germline CDR1 reads MNHEY; CDR2 reads SVGEGT. V gave up 2 bases and J gave up 8 bases; unmatched junction bases: 4. For the CDR3, the DNA is TGTGCCAGCAGTTACCCAGCGGGAGGGGTTACGCAGTATTTT. The encoded protein is CASSYPAGGVTQYF.

This clonotype was seen only a few times. The chain combines TRBV7-2 with TRBJ2-3, with TRBD1 matching 9 bases. The CDR3 loop spans 16 amino acids. With 2 bases clipped from V and 4 bases from J, the junction kept 7 bases outside the gene matches. Germline CDR1 reads SGHTA; CDR2 reads FQGNSA. Here the CDR3 DNA reads TGTGCCAGCAGCTTATACGGGACAGGGTCCCCAGATACGCAGTATTTT. It specifies CASSLYGTGSPDTQYF.

This clonotype was counted many times. V usage is TRBV13 and J usage is TRBJ1-1; D not resolved. CDR3 length equals 13 residues. V gave up 6 bases and J gave up 2 bases, with 10 bases separating them. The germline V gene encodes CDR1 PRHDT and CDR2 FYEKMQ (reference sequence). CDR3 residues: CASRPAPNTEAFF. DNA for the CDR3: TGTGCCAGCAGGCCGGCCCCTAACACTGAAGCTTTCTTT.